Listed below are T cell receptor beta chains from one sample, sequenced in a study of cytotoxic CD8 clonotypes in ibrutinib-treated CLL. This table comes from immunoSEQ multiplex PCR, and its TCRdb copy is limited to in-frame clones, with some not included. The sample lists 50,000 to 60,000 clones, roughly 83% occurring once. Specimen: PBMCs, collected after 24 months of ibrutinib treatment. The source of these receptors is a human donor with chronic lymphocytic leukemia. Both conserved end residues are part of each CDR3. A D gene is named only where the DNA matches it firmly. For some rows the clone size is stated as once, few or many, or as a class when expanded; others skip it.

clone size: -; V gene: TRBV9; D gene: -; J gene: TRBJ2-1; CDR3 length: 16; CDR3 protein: CASSALRGWGYNEQFF; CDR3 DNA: TGTGCCAGCAGCGCCCTCCGTGGGTGGGGATACAATGAGCAGTTCTTC
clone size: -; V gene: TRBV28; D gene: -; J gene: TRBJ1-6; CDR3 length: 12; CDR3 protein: CASSLWSDLLHF; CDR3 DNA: TGTGCCAGCAGTTTATGGTCGGACTTACTCCACTTT
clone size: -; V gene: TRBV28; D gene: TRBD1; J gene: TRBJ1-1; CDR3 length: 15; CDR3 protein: CASSPPGTGYTEAFF; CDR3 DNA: TGTGCCAGCAGCCCTCCCGGGACAGGGTACACTGAAGCTTTCTTT
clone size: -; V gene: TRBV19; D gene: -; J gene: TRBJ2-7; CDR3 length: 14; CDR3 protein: CASSIGISRNEQYF; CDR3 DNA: TGTGCCAGTAGTATAGGGATTAGTCGGAACGAGCAGTACTTC
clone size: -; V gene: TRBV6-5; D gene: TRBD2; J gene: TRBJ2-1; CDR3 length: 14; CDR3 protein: CASRGHSGSSEQFF; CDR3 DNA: TGTGCCAGCAGAGGTCATAGCGGGAGTAGTGAGCAGTTCTTC
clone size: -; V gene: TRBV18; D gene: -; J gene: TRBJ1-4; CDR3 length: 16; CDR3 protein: CASSPGPWSTNEKLFF; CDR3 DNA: TGTGCCAGCTCCCCGGGTCCCTGGTCGACTAATGAAAAACTGTTTTTT
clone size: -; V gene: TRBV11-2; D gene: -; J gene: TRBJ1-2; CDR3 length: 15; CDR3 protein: CASSLETGSLDGYTF; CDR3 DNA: TGTGCCAGCAGCTTAGAAACAGGATCTTTGGATGGCTACACCTTC
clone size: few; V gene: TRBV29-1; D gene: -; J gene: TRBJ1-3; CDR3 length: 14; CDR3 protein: CSVEDPRVGNTIYF; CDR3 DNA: TGCAGCGTTGAAGATCCCCGGGTGGGAAACACCATATATTTT
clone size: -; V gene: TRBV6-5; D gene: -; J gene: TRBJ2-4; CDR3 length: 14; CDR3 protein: CASSPRQVGNIQYF; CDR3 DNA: TGTGCCAGCAGTCCACGACAGGTGGGGAACATTCAGTACTTC
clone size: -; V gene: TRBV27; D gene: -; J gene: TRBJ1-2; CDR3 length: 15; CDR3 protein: CASRPTGNVNYGYTF; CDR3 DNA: TGTGCCAGCAGGCCCACAGGGAACGTTAACTATGGCTACACCTTC